A single sample gave rise to the 19 T cell receptor beta chains below, sequenced in a study of technical replicates of blood from several donors. Sequenced by immunoSEQ multiplex PCR; TCRdb stores in-frame clones only, minus some. The sample shows just over 80,000 clones, approximately 96% of them seen only once. The sequenced sample was T cells isolated from PBMCs. The receptors come from a human donor in good health.

V and J are TRBV28 and TRBJ1-3; no clear D. V was cut by 3 bases and J by 0 bases, with 6 bases left in between. This CDR3 is built from 14 residues. CDR1 and CDR2 from the germline V gene are MDHEN and SYDVKM. For the CDR3, the DNA is TGTGCCAGCAGTTTCGGTGACTCTGGAAACACCATATATTTT. Its translation: CASSFGDSGNTIYF.

In this sample, this clone turned up once. This chain joins TRBV27 and TRBJ1-5; the match to TRBD1 covers 7 bases. V was pared by 5 bases and J by 7 bases, with 5 bases of the junction left unmatched. The germline V gene encodes CDR1 MNHEY and CDR2 SMNVEV (reference sequence). This CDR3 is built from 13 residues. CDR3: CASSPDRDQPQHF. CDR3 bases: TGTGCCAGCAGTCCCGACAGGGACCAGCCCCAGCATTTT.

The rearrangement joins TRBV30 to TRBJ2-6; D remains unclear. This CDR3 is built from 13 residues. The germline V gene encodes CDR1 GTSNPN and CDR2 SVGIG (reference sequence). The V and J ends lost 2 bases and 3 bases respectively, with 5 bases between them. This chain's CDR3 is CAWSQFGANVLTF. The CDR3 DNA follows: TGTGCCTGGAGTCAGTTTGGGGCCAACGTCCTGACTTTC. Together with reference TRBV30 and TRBJ2-6, the CDR3 gives the full variable domain: SQTIHQWPATLVQPVGSPLSLECTVEGTSNPNLYWYRQAAGRGLQLLFYSVGIGQISSEVPQNLSASRPQDRQFILSSKKLLLSDSGFYLCAWSQFGANVLTFGAGSRLTVL.

This chain joins TRBV19 and TRBJ1-5, with TRBD1 matching over 7 bases. The CDR3 is made up of 13 amino acids. Trimming cost V 8 bases and J 6 bases; bases outside gene matches: 7. From germline, CDR1 is LNHDA and CDR2 SQIVND (reference sequence). The CDR3 bases are TGTGCCAGTGCGAGACAGGGAGGTCAGCCCCAGCATTTT. Protein sequence: CASARQGGQPQHF.

The chain links TRBV6-1 to TRBJ2-7, with D perhaps matching TRBD2 (6 bases). Trimming pared 8 bases from V and 5 bases from J, leaving 19 bases between. The CDR3 runs 14 residues. Germline assignment: CDR1 MNHNS and CDR2 SASEGT. The chain's CDR3 is CASALIWGDHEQYF. As DNA, the CDR3 is TGTGCCAGCGCCCTAATATGGGGGGACCACGAGCAGTACTTC.

This clone has a single count. This chain uses TRBV7-9 with TRBJ1-5; the match to TRBD1 covers 7 bases. Germline CDR1 and CDR2: SEHNR and FQNEAQ (reference sequence). The ends lost 4 bases at V and 3 bases at J; junction bases unmatched: 3. This CDR3 is 14 amino acids long. CDR3 amino acids: CASSWGQNNQPQHF. As DNA, the CDR3 is TGTGCCAGCAGCTGGGGACAGAACAATCAGCCCCAGCATTTT.

The CDR3 region is CASSSDRVYNEQFF. CDR3 DNA sequence: TGTGCCAGCAGCTCGGACAGGGTGTACAATGAGCAGTTCTTC. The chain combines TRBV7-9 with TRBJ2-1; 8 bases fit TRBD1. V lost 4 bases and J lost 4; bases outside the gene matches: 3. The CDR3 loop spans 14 amino acids. Germline CDR1 and CDR2: SEHNR and FQNEAQ (reference sequence).

This rearrangement joins TRBV15 to TRBJ2-1; 7 bases fit TRBD2. Germline V gene data show CDR1 as LNHNV and CDR2 as YYDKDF (reference sequence). The CDR3 has 19 residues. Trimming removed 0 bases from V and 2 bases from J; junction bases left unmatched: 13. CDR3 amino acids: CATSRDWAKREEAYNEQFF. Written as DNA, the CDR3 is TGTGCCACCAGCAGAGATTGGGCCAAGCGGGAAGAGGCCTACAATGAGCAGTTCTTC.

V is TRBV6-6 and J is TRBJ1-2; D remains unclear. V was clipped by 7 bases and J by 1 base, with 13 bases between them. Germline lookup yields CDR1 MNHNY and CDR2 SVGAGI (reference sequence). The CDR3 runs 14 residues. The CDR3 loop is CASTYGSVNYGYTF. In nucleotides, the CDR3 is TGTGCCAGCACCTACGGGAGCGTTAACTATGGCTACACCTTC.

V usage is TRBV27 and J usage is TRBJ1-4; TRBD1 is a possible D gene (6 bases). CDR3 length: 15 amino acids. Trimming stripped 5 bases from V and 7 bases from J, with 17 bases between. CDR1 and CDR2 from the germline V gene are MNHEY and SMNVEV (reference sequence). Written as DNA, the CDR3 is TGTGCCAGCAGTCTCCTCCCAGGGGCAGGTGAAAAACTGTTTTTT. Amino acids: CASSLLPGAGEKLFF.

In DNA form, the CDR3 reads TGTGCCAGCAGTTCCGCTGTCTTGGGACAGGGGAACACCGGGGAGCTGTTTTTT. Translation: CASSSAVLGQGNTGELFF. The gene calls are TRBV28 and TRBJ2-2, with 9 bases aligning to TRBD1. Germline lookup yields CDR1 MDHEN and CDR2 SYDVKM. Germline trimming cut 4 bases from V and 1 base from J; bases unmatched to any gene: 10. The CDR3 totals 18 residues.

The rearrangement links TRBV21-1 to TRBJ1-2. TRBV21-1 is assigned pseudogene status. CDR3 length: 17 amino acids. DNA for the CDR3: TGTGCCAGCAGCAAAGAAAGGGAATCGGGGAAAGCCTATGGCTACACCTTC. Its protein is CASSKERESGKAYGYTF.

The genes are TRBV5-1 and TRBJ1-4, with 11 nucleotides matching TRBD1. Germline CDR1 and CDR2: SGHRS and YFSETQ. Germline trimming cut 0 bases from V and 1 base from J; bases unmatched to any gene: 11. The CDR3 totals 20 residues. CDR3: CASSLVPGTGGWQTNEKLFF. The CDR3 DNA is TGCGCCAGCAGCTTGGTTCCCGGGACAGGGGGGTGGCAAACTAATGAAAAACTGTTTTTT.

The J gene is TRBJ2-1, the V gene TRBV4-1; D unresolved. Germline assignment: CDR1 MGHRA and CDR2 YSYEKL. The V end lost 4 bases, the J end lost 3 bases, and 10 bases lay between the germline ends. The length of the CDR3 is 14 residues. The CDR3 sequence: CASSPGANYNEQFF. The CDR3 DNA is TGCGCCAGCAGCCCTGGAGCAAACTACAATGAGCAGTTCTTC.

The V and J genes are TRBV9 and TRBJ2-7; D gene ambiguous. Germline assignment: CDR1 SGDLS and CDR2 YYNGEE. The CDR3 totals 15 residues. Deletions cut 5 bases from V and 6 bases from J, with 21 bases between. CDR3 DNA: TGTGCCAGCAGTGTCTCCCTGGCCCCTTTGCCCGAGCAGTACTTC. As protein: CASSVSLAPLPEQYF.

This clone is a singleton in its sample. V gene TRBV11-2 combines with J gene TRBJ1-1, with D possibly matching TRBD1 (6 bases). This CDR3 has 16 residues. V lost 5 bases, J lost 0 bases, and 16 bases lay in between. Germline V gene lookup returns CDR1 SGHAT and CDR2 FQNNGV. The CDR3: CASSPIQGSLNTEAFF. Written as DNA, the CDR3 is TGTGCCAGCAGCCCCATACAGGGAAGTTTGAACACTGAAGCTTTCTTT.

J is TRBJ1-1 and V is TRBV7-3; D possibly corresponds to TRBD1 (5 bases). Looked up from germline, CDR1 is SGHTA and CDR2 is FQGTGA. The germline V and J ends were trimmed by 6 bases and 3 bases, with 14 bases remaining between them. This CDR3 has 14 amino acids. CDR3 sequence reads: CASSWGHGDTEAFF. DNA of the CDR3: TGTGCCAGCAGTTGGGGCCATGGGGACACTGAAGCTTTCTTT.

The chain links TRBV7-2 to TRBJ1-5, with D uncertain. Trimming took 5 bases from V and 3 from J, leaving 8 bases between them. The CDR3 is made up of 13 amino acids. Per germline, CDR1 SGHTA and CDR2 FQGNSA. Written as DNA, the CDR3 is TGTGCCAGCAGCACAGACCTCAATCAGCCCCAGCATTTT. Translated: CASSTDLNQPQHF.

J is TRBJ2-3 and V is TRBV6-1; 11 nucleotides align to TRBD2. J was trimmed by 1 base and V by 1 base; bases with no gene match: 7. Germline assignment: CDR1 MNHNS and CDR2 SASEGT. This CDR3 has 18 residues. CDR3 in DNA: TGTGCCAGCAGTGAAGATGTCGGACTAGCGGGCGGCACAGATACGCAGTATTTT. Translation: CASSEDVGLAGGTDTQYF.